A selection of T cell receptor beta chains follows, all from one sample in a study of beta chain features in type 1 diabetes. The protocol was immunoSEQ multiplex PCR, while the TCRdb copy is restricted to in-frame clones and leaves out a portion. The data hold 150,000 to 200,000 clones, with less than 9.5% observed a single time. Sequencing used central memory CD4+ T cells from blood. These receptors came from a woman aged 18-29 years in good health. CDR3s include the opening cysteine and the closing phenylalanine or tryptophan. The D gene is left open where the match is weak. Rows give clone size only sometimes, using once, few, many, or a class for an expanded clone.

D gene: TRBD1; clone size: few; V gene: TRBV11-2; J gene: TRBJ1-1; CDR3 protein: CASKTPASTGGTEAFF; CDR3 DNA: TGTGCCAGCAAAACCCCCGCTTCGACAGGGGGGACTGAAGCTTTCTTT
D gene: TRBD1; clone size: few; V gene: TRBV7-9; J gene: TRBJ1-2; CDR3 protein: CASSLLDRGLGYTF; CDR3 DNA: TGTGCCAGCAGCCTATTGGACAGGGGGCTTGGCTACACCTTC
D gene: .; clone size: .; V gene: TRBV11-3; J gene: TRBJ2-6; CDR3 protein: CASSQQGPGANVLTF; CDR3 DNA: TGTGCCAGCAGCCAACAGGGCCCTGGGGCCAACGTCCTGACTTTC
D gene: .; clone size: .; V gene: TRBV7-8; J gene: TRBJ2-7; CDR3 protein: CASSPTRYTYEQYF; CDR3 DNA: TGTGCCAGCAGCCCGACAAGGTACACCTACGAGCAGTACTTC
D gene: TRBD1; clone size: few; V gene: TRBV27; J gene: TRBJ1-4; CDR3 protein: CASNRGGSRGEKLFF; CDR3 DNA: TGTGCCAGCAACAGGGGGGGGTCCCGAGGCGAAAAACTGTTTTTT
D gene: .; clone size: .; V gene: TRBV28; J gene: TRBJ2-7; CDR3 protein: CASSPLTAYEQYF; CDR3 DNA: TGTGCCAGCAGCCCACTCACAGCCTACGAGCAGTACTTC
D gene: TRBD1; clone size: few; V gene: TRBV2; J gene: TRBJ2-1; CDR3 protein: CASRSPGTDNYNEQFF; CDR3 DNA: TGTGCCAGCAGGTCCCCCGGGACAGATAATTACAATGAGCAGTTCTTC
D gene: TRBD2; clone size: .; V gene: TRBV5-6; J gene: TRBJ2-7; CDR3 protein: CASSPWAGGNYEQYF; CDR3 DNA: TGTGCCAGCAGCCCCTGGGCGGGGGGAAACTACGAGCAGTACTTC
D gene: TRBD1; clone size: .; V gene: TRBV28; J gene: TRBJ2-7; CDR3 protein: CASSFSPDRATYEQYF; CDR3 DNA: TGTGCCAGCAGTTTTAGCCCGGACAGGGCCACCTACGAGCAGTACTTC
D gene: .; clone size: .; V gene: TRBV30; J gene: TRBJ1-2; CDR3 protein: CAWSEGLHNTIGYTF; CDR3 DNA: TGTGCCTGGAGTGAGGGGTTACATAACACTATCGGCTACACCTTC
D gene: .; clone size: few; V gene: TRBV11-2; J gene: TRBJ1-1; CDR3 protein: CASSLDLQGWRAEAFF; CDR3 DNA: TGTGCCAGCAGCTTAGATCTCCAGGGGTGGCGGGCTGAAGCTTTCTTT
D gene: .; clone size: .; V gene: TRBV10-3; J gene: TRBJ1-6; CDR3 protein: CAISERGSVSPLHF; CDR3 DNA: TGTGCCATCAGTGAACGGGGGTCGGTTTCACCCCTCCACTTT
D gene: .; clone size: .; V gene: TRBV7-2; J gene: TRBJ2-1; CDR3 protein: CASSPGVGYNEQFF; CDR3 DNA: TGTGCCAGCAGCCCCGGGGTTGGGTACAATGAGCAGTTCTTC
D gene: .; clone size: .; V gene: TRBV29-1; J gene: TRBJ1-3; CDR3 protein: CSFTSGNTIYF; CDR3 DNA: TGCAGCTTTACATCTGGAAACACCATATATTTT
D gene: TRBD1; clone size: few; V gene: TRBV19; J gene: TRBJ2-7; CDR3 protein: CASMQTGGRYEQYF; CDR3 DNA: TGTGCCAGTATGCAAACAGGGGGCAGGTACGAGCAGTACTTC
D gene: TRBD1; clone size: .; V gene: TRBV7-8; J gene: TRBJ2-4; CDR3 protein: CASSLGDPGQKKYF; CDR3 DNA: TGTGCCAGCAGCTTGGGCGATCCGGGACAGAAAAAGTACTTC
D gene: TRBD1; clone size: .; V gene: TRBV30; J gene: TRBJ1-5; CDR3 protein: CAWNTGDNQPQHF; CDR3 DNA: TGTGCCTGGAATACAGGGGATAATCAGCCCCAGCATTTT
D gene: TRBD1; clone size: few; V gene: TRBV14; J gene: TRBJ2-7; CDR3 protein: CASSHTFRTGIGYEQYF; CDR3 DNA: TGTGCCAGCAGCCATACATTCCGGACAGGTATTGGCTACGAGCAGTACTTC
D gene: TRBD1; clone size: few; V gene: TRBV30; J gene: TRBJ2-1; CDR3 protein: CAWRQGPSYNEQFF; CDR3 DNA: TGTGCCTGGAGACAGGGGCCCTCCTACAATGAGCAGTTCTTC
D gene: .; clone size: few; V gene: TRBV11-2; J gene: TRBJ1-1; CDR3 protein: CASSPRDSMNTEAFF; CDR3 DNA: TGTGCCAGCAGCCCACGAGACAGCATGAACACTGAAGCTTTCTTT
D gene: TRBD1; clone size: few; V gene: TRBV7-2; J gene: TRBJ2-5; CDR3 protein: CASSLALGQGAGETQYF; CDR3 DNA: TGTGCCAGCAGCTTAGCGTTGGGACAGGGGGCCGGGGAGACCCAGTACTTC
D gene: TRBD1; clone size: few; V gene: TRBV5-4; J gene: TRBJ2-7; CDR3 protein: CASSLEDRGHSEQYF; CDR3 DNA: TGTGCCAGCAGCTTGGAGGACAGGGGTCATTCCGAGCAGTACTTC
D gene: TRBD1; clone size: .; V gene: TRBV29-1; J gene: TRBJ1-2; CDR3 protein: CSVEQGAHYTF; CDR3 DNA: TGCAGCGTTGAACAGGGGGCCCACTACACCTTC
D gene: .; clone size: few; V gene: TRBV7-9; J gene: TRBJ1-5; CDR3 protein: CASSRGNEEVNNQPQHF; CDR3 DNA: TGTGCCAGCAGCCGAGGGAACGAGGAGGTGAACAATCAGCCCCAGCATTTT
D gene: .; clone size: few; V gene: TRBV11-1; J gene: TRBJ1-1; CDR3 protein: CASSLNSGTEAFF; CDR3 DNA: TGTGCCAGCAGCCTAAACAGCGGGACTGAAGCTTTCTTT
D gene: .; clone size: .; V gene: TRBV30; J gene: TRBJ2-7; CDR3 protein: CAWSVSYEQYF; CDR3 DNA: TGTGCCTGGAGTGTGAGTTACGAGCAGTACTTC
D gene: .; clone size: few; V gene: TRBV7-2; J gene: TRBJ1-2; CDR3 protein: CASAVAAGNYGYTF; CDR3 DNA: TGTGCCAGCGCCGTGGCAGCAGGGAACTATGGCTACACCTTC
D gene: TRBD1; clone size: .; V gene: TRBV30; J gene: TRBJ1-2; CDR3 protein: CAWSRAGGDGYTF; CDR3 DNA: TGTGCCTGGAGTAGAGCAGGGGGCGACGGCTACACCTTC
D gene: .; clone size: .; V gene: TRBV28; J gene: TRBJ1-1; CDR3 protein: CASSFTGNEAFF; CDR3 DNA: TGTGCCAGCAGTTTCACAGGGAATGAAGCTTTCTTT
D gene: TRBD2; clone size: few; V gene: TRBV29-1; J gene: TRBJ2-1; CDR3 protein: CSVAVAGTYNEQFF; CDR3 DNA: TGCAGCGTTGCGGTAGCGGGGACATACAATGAGCAGTTCTTC
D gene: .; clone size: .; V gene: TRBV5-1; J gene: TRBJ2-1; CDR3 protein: CASSPSPGSYNEQFF; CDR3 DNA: TGCGCCAGCAGCCCCTCGCCAGGGTCCTACAATGAGCAGTTCTTC
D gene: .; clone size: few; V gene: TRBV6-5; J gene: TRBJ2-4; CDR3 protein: CASRRDFLAKNIQYF; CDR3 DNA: TGTGCCAGCAGGCGGGACTTCCTAGCCAAAAACATTCAGTACTTC
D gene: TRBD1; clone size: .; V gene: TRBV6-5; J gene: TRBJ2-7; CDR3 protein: CASSYTGDEQYF; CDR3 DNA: TGTGCCAGCAGTTACACAGGGGACGAGCAGTACTTC
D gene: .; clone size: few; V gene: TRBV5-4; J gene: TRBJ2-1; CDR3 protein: CASSPTGSSYNEQFF; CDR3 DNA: TGTGCCAGCAGCCCCACAGGGAGCTCCTACAATGAGCAGTTCTTC
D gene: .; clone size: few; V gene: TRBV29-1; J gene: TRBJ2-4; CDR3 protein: CSVLLTSPKNIQYF; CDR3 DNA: TGCAGCGTTTTATTGACATCACCCAAAAACATTCAGTACTTC